Below, one T cell receptor beta chain is given with its context. The sample belongs to a study of T cell responses to AZD1222 COVID-19 vaccine. Profiling relied on immunoSEQ multiplex PCR, and the TCRdb table lists in-frame clones only, not all of them. The table includes tens of thousands of clones, around 86% detected once. Material: peripheral blood, obtained on day 0 of AZD1222 vaccination. This clonotype was sampled from an adult in good health.

The CDR3 region has the DNA TGTGCCAGCAGCCACTTCGGCAGTAGATACAATGAGCAGTTCTTC. This translates into CASSHFGSRYNEQFF. The chain couples TRBV14 to TRBJ2-1, with D hard to call. Germline-derived CDR1 and CDR2 are SGHDN and FVKESK. This CDR3 contains 15 residues. Deletions cut 3 bases from V and 4 bases from J, with 13 bases between. The full variable domain, rest sourced from reference TRBV14 and TRBJ2-1, is EAGVTQFPSHSVIEKGQTVTLRCDPISGHDNLYWYRRVMGKEIKFLLHFVKESKQDESGMPNNRFLAERTGGTYSTLKVQPAELEDSGVYFCASSHFGSRYNEQFFGPGTRLTVL.